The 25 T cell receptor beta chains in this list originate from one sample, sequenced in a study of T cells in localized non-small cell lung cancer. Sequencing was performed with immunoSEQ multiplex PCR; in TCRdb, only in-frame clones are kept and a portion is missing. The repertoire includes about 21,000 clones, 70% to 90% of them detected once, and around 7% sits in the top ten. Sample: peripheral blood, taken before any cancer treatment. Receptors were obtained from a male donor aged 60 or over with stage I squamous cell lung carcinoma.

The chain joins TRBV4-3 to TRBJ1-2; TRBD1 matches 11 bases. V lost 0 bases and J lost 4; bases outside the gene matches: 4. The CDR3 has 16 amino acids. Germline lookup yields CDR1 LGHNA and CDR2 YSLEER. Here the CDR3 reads CASSQDGGQGVYGYTF. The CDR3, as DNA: TGCGCCAGCAGCCAAGATGGGGGACAGGGGGTCTATGGCTACACCTTC.

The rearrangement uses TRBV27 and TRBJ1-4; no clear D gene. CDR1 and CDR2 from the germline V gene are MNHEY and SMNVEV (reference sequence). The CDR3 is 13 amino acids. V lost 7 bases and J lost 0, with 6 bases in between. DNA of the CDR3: TGTGCCAGCATGGGCGCAACTAATGAAAAACTGTTTTTT. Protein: CASMGATNEKLFF.

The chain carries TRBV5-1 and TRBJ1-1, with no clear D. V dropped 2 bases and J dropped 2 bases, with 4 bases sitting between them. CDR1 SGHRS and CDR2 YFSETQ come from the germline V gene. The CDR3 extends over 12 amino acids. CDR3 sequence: CASSFTNTEAFF. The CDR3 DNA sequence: TGCGCCAGCAGCTTTACTAACACTGAAGCTTTCTTT.

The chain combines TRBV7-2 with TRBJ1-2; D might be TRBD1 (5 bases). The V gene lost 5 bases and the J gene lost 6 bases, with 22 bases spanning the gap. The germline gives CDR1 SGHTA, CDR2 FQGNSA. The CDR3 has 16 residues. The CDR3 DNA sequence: TGTGCCAGCAGCCGCTTTAGGATAATCGGGGGTGATGGCTACACCTTC. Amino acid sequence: CASSRFRIIGGDGYTF.

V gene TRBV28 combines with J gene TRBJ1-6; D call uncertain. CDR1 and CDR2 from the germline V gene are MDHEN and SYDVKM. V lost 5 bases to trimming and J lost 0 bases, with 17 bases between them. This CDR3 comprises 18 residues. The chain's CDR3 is CASSLTGARSSYNSPLHF. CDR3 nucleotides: TGTGCCAGCAGTCTGACGGGCGCTCGGAGCTCCTATAATTCACCCCTCCACTTT.

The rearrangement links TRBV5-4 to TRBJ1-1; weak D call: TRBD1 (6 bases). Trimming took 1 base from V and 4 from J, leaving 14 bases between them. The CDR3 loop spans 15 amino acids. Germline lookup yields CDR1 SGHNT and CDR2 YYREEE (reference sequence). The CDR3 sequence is CASSLNPQGLTEAFF. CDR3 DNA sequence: TGTGCCAGCAGCTTGAATCCGCAGGGGCTCACTGAAGCTTTCTTT.

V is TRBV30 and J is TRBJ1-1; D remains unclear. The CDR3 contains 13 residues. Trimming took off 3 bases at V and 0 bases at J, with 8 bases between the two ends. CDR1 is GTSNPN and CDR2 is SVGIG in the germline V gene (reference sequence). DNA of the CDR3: TGTGCCTGGAGGGCACTAATGAACACTGAAGCTTTCTTT. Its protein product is CAWRALMNTEAFF.

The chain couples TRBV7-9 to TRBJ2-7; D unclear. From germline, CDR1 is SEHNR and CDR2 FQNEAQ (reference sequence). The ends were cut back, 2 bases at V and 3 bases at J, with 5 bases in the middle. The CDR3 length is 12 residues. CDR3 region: CASSLRHYEQYF. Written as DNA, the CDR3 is TGTGCCAGCAGCTTAAGACACTACGAGCAGTACTTC.

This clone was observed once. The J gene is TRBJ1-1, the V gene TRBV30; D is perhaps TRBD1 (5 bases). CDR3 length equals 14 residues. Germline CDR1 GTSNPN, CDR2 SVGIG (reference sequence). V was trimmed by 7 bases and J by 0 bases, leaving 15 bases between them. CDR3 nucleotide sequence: TGTGCCTTATCCAGGGTTTACATGAACACTGAAGCTTTCTTT. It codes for CALSRVYMNTEAFF.

This CDR3 is CASSLGQVEAFF. Written as DNA, the CDR3 is TGTGCCAGCAGCTTAGGGCAGGTTGAAGCTTTCTTT. The rearrangement uses TRBV7-2 and TRBJ1-1; no definite D call. Trimming shortened V by 1 base and J by 7 bases, and 7 bases separated the two germline ends. The CDR3 runs to 12 residues. Per the germline V gene, CDR1 is SGHTA and CDR2 is FQGNSA.

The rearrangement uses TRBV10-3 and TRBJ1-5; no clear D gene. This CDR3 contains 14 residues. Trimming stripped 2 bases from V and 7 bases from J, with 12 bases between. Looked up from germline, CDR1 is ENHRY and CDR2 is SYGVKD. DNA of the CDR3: TGTGCCATCAGTGAGGGGAGGGAGAGGCAGCCCCAGCATTTT. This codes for CAISEGRERQPQHF.

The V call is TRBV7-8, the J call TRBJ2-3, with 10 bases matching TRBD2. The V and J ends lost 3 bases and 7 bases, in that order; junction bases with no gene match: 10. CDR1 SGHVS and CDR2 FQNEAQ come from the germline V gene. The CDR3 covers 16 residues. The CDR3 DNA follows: TGTGCCAGCAGCTTTTCTAGCGGGGGCGGTGAAAATACGCAGTATTTT. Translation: CASSFSSGGGENTQYF.

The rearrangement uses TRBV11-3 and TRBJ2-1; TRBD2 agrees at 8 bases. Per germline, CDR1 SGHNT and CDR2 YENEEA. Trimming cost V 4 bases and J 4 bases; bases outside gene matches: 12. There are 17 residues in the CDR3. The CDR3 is CASSSPRGRGAYNEQFF. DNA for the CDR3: TGTGCCAGCAGCTCCCCCCGAGGGCGGGGGGCGTACAATGAGCAGTTCTTC.

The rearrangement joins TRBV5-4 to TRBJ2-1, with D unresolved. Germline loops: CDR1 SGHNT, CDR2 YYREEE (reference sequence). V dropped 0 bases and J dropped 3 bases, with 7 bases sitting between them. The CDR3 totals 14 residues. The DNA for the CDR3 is TGTGCCAGCAGCTTGGGGGCCAGCTACAATGAGCAGTTCTTC. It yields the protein CASSLGASYNEQFF.

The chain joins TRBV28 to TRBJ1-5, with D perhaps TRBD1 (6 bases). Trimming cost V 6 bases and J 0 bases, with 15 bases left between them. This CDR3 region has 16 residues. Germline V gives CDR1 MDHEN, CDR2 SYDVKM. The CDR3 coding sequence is TGTGCCAGCAGACACGGACAGATTGGTAGCAATCAGCCCCAGCATTTT. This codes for CASRHGQIGSNQPQHF.

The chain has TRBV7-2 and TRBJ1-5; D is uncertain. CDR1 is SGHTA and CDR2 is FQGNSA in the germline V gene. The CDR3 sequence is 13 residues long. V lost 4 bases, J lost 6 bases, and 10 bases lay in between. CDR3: CASSSRTGQPQHF. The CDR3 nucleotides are TGTGCCAGCAGCTCGCGAACCGGTCAGCCCCAGCATTTT.

CDR3 nucleotides: TGTGCCAGCAGCTTGCAGGGGATGGCTGGAAACACCATATATTTT. Translated, it gives CASSLQGMAGNTIYF. This chain links TRBV5-5 with TRBJ1-3; D may be TRBD1 (6 bases). The CDR3 sequence is 15 residues long. In germline, CDR1 is SGHKS, CDR2 YYEKEE (reference sequence). The germline V and J ends were trimmed by 1 base and 2 bases, with 10 bases remaining between them.

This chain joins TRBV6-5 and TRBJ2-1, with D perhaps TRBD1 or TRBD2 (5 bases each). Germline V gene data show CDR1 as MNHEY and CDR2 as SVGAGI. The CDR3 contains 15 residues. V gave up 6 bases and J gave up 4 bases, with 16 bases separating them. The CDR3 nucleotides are TGTGCCAGCAGAGAGGCATCAGGGAGATACAATGAGCAGTTCTTC. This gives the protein CASREASGRYNEQFF.

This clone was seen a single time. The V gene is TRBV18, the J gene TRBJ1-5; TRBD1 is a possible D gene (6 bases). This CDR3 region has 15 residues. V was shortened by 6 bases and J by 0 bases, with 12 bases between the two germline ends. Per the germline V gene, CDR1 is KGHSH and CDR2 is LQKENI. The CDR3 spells CASSPQGNSNQPQHF. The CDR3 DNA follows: TGTGCCAGCTCGCCTCAGGGGAATAGCAATCAGCCCCAGCATTTT.

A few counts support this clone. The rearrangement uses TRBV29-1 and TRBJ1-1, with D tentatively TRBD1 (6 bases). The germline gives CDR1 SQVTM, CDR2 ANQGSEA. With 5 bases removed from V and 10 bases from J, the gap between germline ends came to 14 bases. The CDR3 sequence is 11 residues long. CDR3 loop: CSVSGARGAFF. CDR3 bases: TGCAGCGTTTCAGGGGCCAGGGGAGCTTTCTTT.

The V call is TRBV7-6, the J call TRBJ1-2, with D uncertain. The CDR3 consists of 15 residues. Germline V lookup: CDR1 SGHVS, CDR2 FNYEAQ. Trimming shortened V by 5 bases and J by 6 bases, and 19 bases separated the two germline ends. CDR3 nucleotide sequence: TGTGCCAGCAGCCCGACCGAGATAAGGGTGGATGGCTACACCTTC. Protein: CASSPTEIRVDGYTF.

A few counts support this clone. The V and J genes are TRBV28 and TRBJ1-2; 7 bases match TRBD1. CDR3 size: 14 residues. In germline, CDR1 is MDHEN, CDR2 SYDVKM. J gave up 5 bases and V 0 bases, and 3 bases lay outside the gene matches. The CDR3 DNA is TGTGCCAGCAGTTTATGGGGACAGTCTTATGGCTACACCTTC. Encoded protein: CASSLWGQSYGYTF.

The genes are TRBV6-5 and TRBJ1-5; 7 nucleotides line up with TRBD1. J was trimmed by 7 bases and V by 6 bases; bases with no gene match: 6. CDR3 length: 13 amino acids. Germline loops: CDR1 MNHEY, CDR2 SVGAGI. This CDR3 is CASRRQGNQPQHF. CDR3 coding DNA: TGTGCCAGCAGACGACAGGGAAACCAGCCCCAGCATTTT.

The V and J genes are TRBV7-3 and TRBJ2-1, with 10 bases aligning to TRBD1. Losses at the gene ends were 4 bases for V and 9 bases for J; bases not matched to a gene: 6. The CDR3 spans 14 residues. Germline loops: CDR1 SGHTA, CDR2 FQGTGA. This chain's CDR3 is CASSYDRGLGEQFF. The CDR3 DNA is TGTGCCAGCAGCTACGACAGGGGGCTTGGTGAGCAGTTCTTC.

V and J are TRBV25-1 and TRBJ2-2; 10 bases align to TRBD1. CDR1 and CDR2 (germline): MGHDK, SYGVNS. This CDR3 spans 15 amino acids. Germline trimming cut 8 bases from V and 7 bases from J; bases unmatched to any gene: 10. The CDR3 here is CASEGGTGENGELFF. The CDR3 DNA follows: TGTGCCAGCGAGGGCGGGACAGGGGAGAACGGGGAGCTGTTTTTT.